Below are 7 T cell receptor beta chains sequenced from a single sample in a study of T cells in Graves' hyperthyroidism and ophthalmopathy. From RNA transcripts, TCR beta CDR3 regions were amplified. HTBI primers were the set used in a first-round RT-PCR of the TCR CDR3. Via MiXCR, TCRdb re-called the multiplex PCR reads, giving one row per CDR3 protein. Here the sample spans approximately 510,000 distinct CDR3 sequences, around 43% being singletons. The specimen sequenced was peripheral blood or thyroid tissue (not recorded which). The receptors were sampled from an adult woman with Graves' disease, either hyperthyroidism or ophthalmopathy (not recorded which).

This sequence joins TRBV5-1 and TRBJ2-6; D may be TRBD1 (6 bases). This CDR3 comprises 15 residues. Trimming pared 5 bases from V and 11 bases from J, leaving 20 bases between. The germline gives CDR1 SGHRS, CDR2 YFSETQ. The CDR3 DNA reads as TGCGCCAGCAGATCCGCCGGGCAGGGGTCCTACGTCCTGACTTTC. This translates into CASRSAGQGSYVLTF.

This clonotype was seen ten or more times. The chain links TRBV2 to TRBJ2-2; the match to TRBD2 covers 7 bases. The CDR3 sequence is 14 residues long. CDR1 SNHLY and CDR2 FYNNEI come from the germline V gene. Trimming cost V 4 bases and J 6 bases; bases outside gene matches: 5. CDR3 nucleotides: TGTGCCAGCAGTGTGGGACTATCCTCCGGGGAGCTGTTTTTT. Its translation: CASSVGLSSGELFF.

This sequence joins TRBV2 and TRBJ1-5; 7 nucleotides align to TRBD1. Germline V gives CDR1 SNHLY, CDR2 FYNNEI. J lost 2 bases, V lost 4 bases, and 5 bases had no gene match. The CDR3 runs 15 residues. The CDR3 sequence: CASSGGDRGNQPQHF. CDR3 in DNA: TGTGCCAGCAGTGGGGGAGACAGGGGCAATCAGCCCCAGCATTTT.

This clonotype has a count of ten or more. The CDR3 sequence: CASSERGNLQETQYF. The CDR3, as DNA: TGTGCCAGCAGTGAACGCGGGAACCTTCAAGAGACCCAGTACTTC. The rearrangement joins TRBV2 to TRBJ2-5; TRBD2 might be the D (6 bases). There are 15 residues in the CDR3. With 2 bases removed from V and 2 bases from J, the gap between germline ends came to 12 bases. Germline CDR1 reads SNHLY; CDR2 reads FYNNEI.

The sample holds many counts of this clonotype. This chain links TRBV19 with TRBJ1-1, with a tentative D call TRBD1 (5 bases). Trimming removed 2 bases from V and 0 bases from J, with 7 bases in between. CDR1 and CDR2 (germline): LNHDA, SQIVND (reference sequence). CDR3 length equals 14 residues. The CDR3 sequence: CASSIQGLNTEAFF. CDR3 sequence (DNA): TGTGCCAGTAGTATACAGGGTTTGAACACTGAAGCTTTCTTT.

As DNA, the CDR3 is TGTGCCAGCAGCCCCCCTAGCGGGGTGGAGCCCCAGCATTTT. The encoded protein is CASSPPSGVEPQHF. The V and J genes are TRBV7-9 and TRBJ1-5, with D unclear. V lost 5 bases and J 8 bases, leaving 16 bases between the germline ends. From germline, CDR1 is SEHNR and CDR2 FQNEAQ (reference sequence). The CDR3 loop spans 14 amino acids.

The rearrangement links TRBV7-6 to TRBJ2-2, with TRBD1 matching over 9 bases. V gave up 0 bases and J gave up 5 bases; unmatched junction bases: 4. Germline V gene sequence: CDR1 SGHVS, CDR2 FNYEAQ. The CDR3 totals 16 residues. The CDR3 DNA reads TGTGCCAGCAGCTTAGCGGCGGGACAGGGTACCGGGGAGCTGTTTTTT. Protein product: CASSLAAGQGTGELFF.